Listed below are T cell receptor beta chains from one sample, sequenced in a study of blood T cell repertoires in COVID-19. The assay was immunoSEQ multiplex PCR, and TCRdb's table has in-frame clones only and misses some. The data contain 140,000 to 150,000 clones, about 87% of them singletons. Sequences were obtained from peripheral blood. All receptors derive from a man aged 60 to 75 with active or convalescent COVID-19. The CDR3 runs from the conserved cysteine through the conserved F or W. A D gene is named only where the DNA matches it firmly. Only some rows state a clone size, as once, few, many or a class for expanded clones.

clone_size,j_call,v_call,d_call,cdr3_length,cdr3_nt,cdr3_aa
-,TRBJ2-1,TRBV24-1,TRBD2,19,TGTGCCACCAGTGACCCCGGGACTAGCGGGAGGGGGTCCTACAATGAGCAGTTCTTC,CATSDPGTSGRGSYNEQFF
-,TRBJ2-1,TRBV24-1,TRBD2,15,TGTGCCACCAGTGACCCGACTAGCGGATACAATGAGCAGTTCTTC,CATSDPTSGYNEQFF
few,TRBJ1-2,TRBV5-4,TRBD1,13,TGTGCCAGCAGCCTACAGGGGGCCTATGGCTACACCTTC,CASSLQGAYGYTF
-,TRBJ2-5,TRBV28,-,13,TGTGCCAGCAGTTTCGTGCCCGAGGAGACCCAGTACTTC,CASSFVPEETQYF
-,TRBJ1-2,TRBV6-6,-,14,TGTGCCAGCAGTCACAGGGAAGGAAGCTATGGCTACACCTTC,CASSHREGSYGYTF
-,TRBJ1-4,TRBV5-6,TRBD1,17,TGTGCCAGCAGCTACAACAGGGGGACGACCGAGGGGGAAAAACTGTTTTTT,CASSYNRGTTEGEKLFF
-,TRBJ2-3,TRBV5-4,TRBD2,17,TGTGCCAGCAGTAAGACTAGCGGGAGCGCCAGGACAGATACGCAGTATTTT,CASSKTSGSARTDTQYF
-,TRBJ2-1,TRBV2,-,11,TGTGCCAGCAGGACTTCAGATGAGCAGTTCTTC,CASRTSDEQFF
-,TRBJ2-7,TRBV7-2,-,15,TGTGCCAGCAGCTTAGGGGGGGTAAGCTCCTACGAGCAGTACTTC,CASSLGGVSSYEQYF
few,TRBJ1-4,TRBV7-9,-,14,TGTGCCAGCAGCCCCTCGACAGTCTCTGAAAAACTGTTTTTT,CASSPSTVSEKLFF
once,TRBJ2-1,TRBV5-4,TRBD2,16,TGTGCCAGCAGCTTGAGTGCGCCTAGCGGGAGAAATGAGCAGTTCTTC,CASSLSAPSGRNEQFF
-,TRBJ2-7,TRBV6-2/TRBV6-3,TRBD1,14,TGTGCCAGCAGTTACGGGACAGATAACTACGAGCAGTACTTC,CASSYGTDNYEQYF
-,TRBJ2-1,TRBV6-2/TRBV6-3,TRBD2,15,TGTGCCAGCAGTTACAGCGGGAGGGCCCTGATTGAGCAGTTCTTC,CASSYSGRALIEQFF
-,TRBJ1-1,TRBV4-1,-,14,TGCGCCAGCAGCCAAGATACGGAGAGGGCTGAAGCTTTCTTT,CASSQDTERAEAFF
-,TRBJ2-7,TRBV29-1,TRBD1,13,TGCAGCGCCCCCGGGACAGGGGGTTACGAGCAGTACTTC,CSAPGTGGYEQYF
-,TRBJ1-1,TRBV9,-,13,TGTGCCAGCAGCATCAGGGGCGATACTGAAGCTTTCTTT,CASSIRGDTEAFF
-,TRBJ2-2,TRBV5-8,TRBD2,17,TGTGCCAGCAGCCCCCGGGCGGGACTAGTGAACACCGGGGAGCTGTTTTTT,CASSPRAGLVNTGELFF
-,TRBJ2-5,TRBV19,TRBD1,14,TGTGCCAGTAGCCATCGGACAGGACGGGAGACCCAGTACTTC,CASSHRTGRETQYF
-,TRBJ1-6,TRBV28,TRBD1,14,TGTGCCAGCAGTTCGGACAGGGCGCATTCACCCCTCCACTTT,CASSSDRAHSPLHF
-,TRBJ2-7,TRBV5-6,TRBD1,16,TGTGCCAGCAGCAGAGAGGACAGGGGGTTATCCTACGAGCAGTACTTC,CASSREDRGLSYEQYF
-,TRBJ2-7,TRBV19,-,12,TGTGCCAGTAGTAAGGAGACCTACGAGCAGTACTTC,CASSKETYEQYF
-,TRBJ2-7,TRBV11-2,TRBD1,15,TGTGCCAGCAGCCCAACGACAGGGGGACCCTACGAGCAGTACTTC,CASSPTTGGPYEQYF
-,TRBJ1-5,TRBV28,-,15,TGTGCCAGCAGAGAACCGGCGGGGATCAATCAGCCCCAGCATTTT,CASREPAGINQPQHF
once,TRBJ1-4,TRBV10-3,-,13,TGTGCCATCAGTGAACAGGGTAATGAAAAACTGTTTTTT,CAISEQGNEKLFF
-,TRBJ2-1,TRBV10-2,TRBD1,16,TGCGCCAGCAGTGAGAAAGGGACAGGGGGCCGGAATGAGCAGTTCTTC,CASSEKGTGGRNEQFF
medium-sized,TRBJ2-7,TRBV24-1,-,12,TGTGCCACCAGTCAAACAGGTTCCGAGCAGTACTTC,CATSQTGSEQYF
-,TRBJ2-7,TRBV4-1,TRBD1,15,TGCGCCAGCAGCCACACCGGGACAGGGGGATACGAGCAGTACTTC,CASSHTGTGGYEQYF
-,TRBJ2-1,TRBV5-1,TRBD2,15,TGCGCCAGCAGCTTGGTGGGCGGGAGCTACAATGAGCAGTTCTTC,CASSLVGGSYNEQFF
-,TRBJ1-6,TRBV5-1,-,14,TGCGCCAGCAGCTGGACACAGGATAATTCACCCCTCCACTTT,CASSWTQDNSPLHF
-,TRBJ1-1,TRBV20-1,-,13,TGCAGTGCTATTGATCAGGCTAACACTGAAGCTTTCTTT,CSAIDQANTEAFF
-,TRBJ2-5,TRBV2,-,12,TGTGCCAGTGGAGGTAGCGTAGAGACCCAGTACTTC,CASGGSVETQYF
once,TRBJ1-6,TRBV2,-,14,TGTGCCAGCAGTGACGGCAGGGGAAAGTCACCCCTCCACTTT,CASSDGRGKSPLHF
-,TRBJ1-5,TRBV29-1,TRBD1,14,TGCAGCGTTGGAGGGACAGGGGGAAGTCAGCCCCAGCATTTT,CSVGGTGGSQPQHF
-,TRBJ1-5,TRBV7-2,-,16,TGTGCCAGCAGCTTAGTGAGTCAGGGGAGCAATCAGCCCCAGCATTTT,CASSLVSQGSNQPQHF
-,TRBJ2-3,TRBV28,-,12,TGTGCCACCGCGATGGCGGGAGATACGCAGTATTTT,CATAMAGDTQYF
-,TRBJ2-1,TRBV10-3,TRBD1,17,TGTGCCATCAGTGAGACCGGGACAGGGGGGATGTACAATGAGCAGTTCTTC,CAISETGTGGMYNEQFF